Following are 25 T cell receptor beta chains from one sample sequenced in a study of T cell responses to AZD1222 COVID-19 vaccine. Repertoires were generated with immunoSEQ multiplex PCR, while TCRdb's copy carries only in-frame clones and drops some. The sample lists 160,000 or so clones, approximately 94% occurring once. The source was peripheral blood, collected 28 days after the second AZD1222 dose. The receptors originated from an adult who received the AZD1222 COVID-19 vaccine.

The chain is built from TRBV7-9 and TRBJ2-5, with 7 positions matching TRBD1. The germline CDR1 and CDR2 sequences are SEHNR and FQNEAQ (reference sequence). CDR3 size: 11 residues. The trim removed 3 bases at V and 12 bases at J, leaving 4 bases unmatched. For the CDR3, the DNA is TGTGCCAGCAGCTTGTCGGGACAGAAGTACTTC. It specifies CASSLSGQKYF.

This chain uses TRBV25-1 with TRBJ1-4; D unresolved. Germline V CDR1 and CDR2: MGHDK, SYGVNS. The CDR3 contains 14 residues. With 7 bases removed from V and 4 bases from J, the gap between germline ends came to 13 bases. The CDR3 DNA reads TGTGCCAGCACCTCGACCCTTAGTAATGAAAAACTGTTTTTT. Residues: CASTSTLSNEKLFF.

The chain has TRBV28 and TRBJ1-1; D gene unclear. The length of the CDR3 is 12 residues. Germline values: CDR1 MDHEN, CDR2 SYDVKM. Between the trimmed V and J ends, which lost 8 bases and 3 bases, there was a span of 10 bases. CDR3: CASGRVDTEAFF. In DNA form, the CDR3 reads TGTGCCAGCGGGCGCGTGGACACTGAAGCTTTCTTT.

The rearrangement joins TRBV6-2 or TRBV6-3 to TRBJ1-5; D unresolved. The CDR3 length is 12 residues. V was pared by 1 base and J by 8 bases, with 6 bases between. Germline V CDR1 and CDR2: MNHEY, SVGEGT. For the CDR3, the DNA is TGTGCCAGCAGTTACTGGGCTGAGCCCCAGCATTTT. As protein: CASSYWAEPQHF.

The chain couples TRBV12-3 or TRBV12-4 to TRBJ1-2; the D gene is possibly TRBD1 (5 bases). This CDR3 contains 13 residues. V lost 7 bases to trimming and J lost 3 bases, with 12 bases between them. The CDR3 DNA follows: TGTGCCAGCACCCCGGTAGGGGACTATGGCTACACCTTC. It is translated as CASTPVGDYGYTF.

This chain joins TRBV7-8 and TRBJ1-4, with D uncertain. Trimming stripped 5 bases from V and 6 bases from J, with 13 bases between. CDR1 and CDR2 (germline): SGHVS, FQNEAQ. CDR3 length equals 14 residues. CDR3 nucleotides: TGTGCCAGCAGCCTCAGCCCTCAGGATGAAAAACTGTTTTTT. It yields the protein CASSLSPQDEKLFF.

The V and J genes are TRBV29-1 and TRBJ1-1; TRBD1 aligns across 8 bases. J was trimmed by 8 bases and V by 6 bases; bases with no gene match: 14. The CDR3 runs 14 residues. CDR1 is SQVTM, CDR2 ANQGSEA, per germline. The CDR3 DNA reads TGCAGCGTGTTGGGACAGGCAGCGGGGCCCGAAGCTTTCTTT. It codes for CSVLGQAAGPEAFF.

The chain recombines TRBV20-1 with TRBJ2-7; the D gene is possibly TRBD1 (5 bases). Trimming took off 3 bases at V and 0 bases at J, with 9 bases between the two ends. Germline CDR1 and CDR2: DFQATT and SNEGSKA (reference sequence). The CDR3 loop spans 13 amino acids. The CDR3 protein is CSASTGNSYEQYF. DNA of the CDR3: TGCAGTGCTAGTACAGGTAACTCCTACGAGCAGTACTTC.

The chain joins TRBV30 to TRBJ2-5; 9 bases line up with TRBD1. CDR3 length: 13 amino acids. Germline V lookup: CDR1 GTSNPN, CDR2 SVGIG (reference sequence). Trimming at V came to 6 bases and at J to 4 bases, leaving 6 bases not matched to a gene. The CDR3 is CACITGGRETQYF. The CDR3 nucleotides read TGTGCCTGCATTACAGGGGGCAGAGAGACCCAGTACTTC.

The V call is TRBV6-1, the J call TRBJ2-6; TRBD2 might be the D (5 bases). Germline CDR1 and CDR2: MNHNS and SASEGT. The CDR3 runs 19 residues. V dropped 2 bases and J dropped 0 bases, with 17 bases sitting between them. CDR3 residues: CASSEWWPGFNSGANVLTF. In DNA form, the CDR3 reads TGTGCCAGCAGTGAATGGTGGCCGGGGTTCAACTCTGGGGCCAACGTCCTGACTTTC.

J is TRBJ2-7 and V is TRBV7-9; 8 bases fit TRBD1. The CDR3 is made up of 15 amino acids. The J segment lost 2 bases and the V segment lost 6 bases, leaving 9 bases of the junction unmatched. The germline CDR1 and CDR2 sequences are SEHNR and FQNEAQ (reference sequence). The CDR3 DNA follows: TGTGCCAGCAGAAGTACAGGGGGTACGCCCTACGAGCAGTACTTC. Translation: CASRSTGGTPYEQYF.

CDR3 amino acids: CASESVGGACTYEQYF. The CDR3 coding sequence is TGCGCCAGCGAATCGGTGGGGGGGGCTTGCACCTACGAGCAGTACTTC. The V gene is TRBV23-1, the J gene TRBJ2-7, with a possible D match to TRBD2 (7 bases). TRBV23-1 is noted as an ORF with a role that remains uncertain. This CDR3 region has 16 residues. V dropped 8 bases and J dropped 2 bases, with 22 bases sitting between them.

This chain uses TRBV5-4 with TRBJ2-5; 11 nucleotides match TRBD2. Germline-derived CDR1 and CDR2 are SGHNT and YYREEE (reference sequence). The CDR3 extends over 17 amino acids. Unmatched junction bases numbered 9, after V lost 0 bases and J lost 5 bases. CDR3: CASSLGASGRSRETQYF. CDR3 in DNA: TGTGCCAGCAGCTTGGGGGCTAGCGGGAGGTCCCGGGAGACCCAGTACTTC.

The V gene is TRBV30, the J gene TRBJ2-1; D might be TRBD2 (6 bases). The V and J ends lost 3 bases and 4 bases respectively, with 16 bases between them. Germline V gene data show CDR1 as GTSNPN and CDR2 as SVGIG (reference sequence). CDR3 length: 15 amino acids. The CDR3 here is CAWSVILAGYNEQFF. DNA of the CDR3: TGTGCCTGGAGCGTTATACTAGCAGGGTACAATGAGCAGTTCTTC. The full variable domain, its missing parts supplied by reference TRBV30 and TRBJ2-1, is SQTIHQWPATLVQPVGSPLSLECTVEGTSNPNLYWYRQAAGRGLQLLFYSVGIGQISSEVPQNLSASRPQDRQFILSSKKLLLSDSGFYLCAWSVILAGYNEQFFGPGTRLTVL.

This clone was recorded only once. V gene TRBV19 combines with J gene TRBJ2-3; 7 bases fit TRBD2. The CDR3 is made up of 13 amino acids. Per germline, CDR1 LNHDA and CDR2 SQIVND (reference sequence). V shed 1 base and J 8 bases; nucleotides not matched to a gene: 3. The chain's CDR3 is CASSIGEGRTQYF. CDR3 sequence (DNA): TGTGCCAGTAGTATAGGGGAGGGGCGTACGCAGTATTTT.

V and J are TRBV11-1 and TRBJ2-2; 7 positions agree with TRBD1. The germline V gene encodes CDR1 SGHAT and CDR2 FQDESV (reference sequence). The CDR3 spans 14 residues. The V segment lost 3 bases and the J segment 5 bases; nucleotides outside the gene matches: 3. CDR3 sequence: CASSLGQRTGELFF. Written as DNA, the CDR3 is TGTGCCAGCAGCTTGGGACAGAGGACCGGGGAGCTGTTTTTT.

V gene TRBV23-1 combines with J gene TRBJ2-5; D is perhaps TRBD1 (5 bases). TRBV23-1 is given ORF status, its function remaining uncertain. Trimming shortened V by 2 bases and J by 4 bases, and 11 bases separated the two germline ends. This CDR3 spans 14 amino acids. Here the CDR3 DNA reads TGCGCCAGCAGTCAACCCCCCAGGGCAGAGACCCAGTACTTC. Translation: CASSQPPRAETQYF.

This clone has just one count. V usage is TRBV18 and J usage is TRBJ1-3; no reliable D call. Per germline, CDR1 KGHSH and CDR2 LQKENI. The CDR3 is 16 amino acids. Deletions cut 4 bases from V and 0 bases from J, with 13 bases between. The CDR3 sequence: CASSLTSWSSGNTIYF. In DNA form, the CDR3 reads TGTGCCAGCTCACTCACCTCCTGGAGCTCTGGAAACACCATATATTTT.

The V and J genes are TRBV11-1 and TRBJ2-1; 7 bases fit TRBD1. The CDR3 totals 15 residues. CDR1 is SGHAT, CDR2 FQDESV, per germline (reference sequence). V dropped 5 bases and J dropped 5; count of bases not matched to a gene: 9. CDR3 coding DNA: TGTGCCAGCAGCAAACCCGCAGGGGGTGACAATGAGCAGTTCTTC. This gives the protein CASSKPAGGDNEQFF.

The chain employs TRBV7-9 and TRBJ2-3; D gene ambiguous. Trimming took off 5 bases at V and 7 bases at J, with 13 bases between the two ends. The germline gives CDR1 SEHNR, CDR2 FQNEAQ (reference sequence). This CDR3 has 13 residues. The CDR3 DNA is TGTGCCAGCAGCCCCATAGAGTCAAATACGCAGTATTTT. This codes for CASSPIESNTQYF.

The chain recombines TRBV19 with TRBJ1-5; 8 bases fit TRBD1. Germline V gene lookup returns CDR1 LNHDA and CDR2 SQIVND (reference sequence). The CDR3 spans 13 residues. V was pared by 6 bases and J by 4 bases, with 2 bases of the junction left unmatched. Written as DNA, the CDR3 is TGTGCCAGTAGGGGGACAGGTAATCAGCCCCAGCATTTT. Translating it yields CASRGTGNQPQHF. Together with reference TRBV19 and TRBJ1-5, the CDR3 gives the full variable domain: DGGITQSPKYLFRKEGQNVTLSCEQNLNHDAMYWYRQDPGQGLRLIYYSQIVNDFQKGDIAEGYSVSREKKESFPLTVTSAQKNPTAFYLCASRGTGNQPQHFGDGTRLSIL.

The V call is TRBV3-1 (or the pseudogene TRBV3-2), the J call TRBJ1-4; D is unresolved. V lost 0 bases, J lost 0 bases, and 20 bases lay in between. The germline V gene encodes CDR1 LGHDT and CDR2 YNNKEL (reference sequence). The CDR3 has 20 residues. The CDR3 DNA reads as TGTGCCAGCAGCCAAGACGGTCAAGTCACTGTGAGTTCAACTAATGAAAAACTGTTTTTT. As protein: CASSQDGQVTVSSTNEKLFF.

J is TRBJ2-5 and V is TRBV19; no definite D call. The CDR3 has 15 amino acids. V was pared by 6 bases and J by 5 bases, with 19 bases between. The germline V gene has CDR1 LNHDA and CDR2 SQIVND (reference sequence). The CDR3 DNA is TGTGCCAGTAGGCCCCGGCCTACGGAGTGGGAGACCCAGTACTTC. This sequence encodes CASRPRPTEWETQYF.

The V gene is TRBV4-3, the J gene TRBJ1-1, with D possibly being TRBD1 (6 bases). V was pared by 1 base and J by 5 bases, with 14 bases between. This CDR3 has 15 residues. CDR1 is LGHNA, CDR2 YSLEER, per germline. Here the CDR3 DNA reads TGCGCCAGCAGCCAAGTTGCGGGGGCGCGAACTGAAGCTTTCTTT. Encoded protein: CASSQVAGARTEAFF.

The V and J genes are TRBV11-2 and TRBJ1-2; D gene ambiguous. The CDR3 contains 12 residues. The ends were cut back, 7 bases at V and 4 bases at J, with 10 bases in the middle. Germline assignment: CDR1 SGHAT and CDR2 FQNNGV. CDR3 protein: CASTQGSYGYTF. The DNA for the CDR3 is TGTGCCAGCACCCAAGGGAGCTATGGCTACACCTTC.